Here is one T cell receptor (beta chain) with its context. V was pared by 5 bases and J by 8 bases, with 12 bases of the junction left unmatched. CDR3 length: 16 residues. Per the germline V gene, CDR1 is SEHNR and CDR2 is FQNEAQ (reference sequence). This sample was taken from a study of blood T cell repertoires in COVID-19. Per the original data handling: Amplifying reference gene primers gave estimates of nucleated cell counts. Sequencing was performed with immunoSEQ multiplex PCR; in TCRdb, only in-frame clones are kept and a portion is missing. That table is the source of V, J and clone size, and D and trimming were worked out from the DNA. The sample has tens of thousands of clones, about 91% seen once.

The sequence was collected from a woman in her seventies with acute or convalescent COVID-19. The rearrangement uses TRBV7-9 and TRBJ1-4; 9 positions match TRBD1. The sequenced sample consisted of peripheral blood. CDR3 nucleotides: TGTGCCAGCAGCCAACCCGGGACAGGGACAAGGGAAAAACTGTTTTTT. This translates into CASSQPGTGTREKLFF.